This T cell receptor (beta chain) comes out of a study of Graves' ophthalmopathy and Graves' hyperthyroidism. Comments on this clonotype: A junction end diverges from the germline sequence, so it may reflect a read error.

The authors used Ficoll-Paque density gradient centrifugation to separate PBMCs. The input was roughly 10 ml of fresh peripheral blood. Germline V lookup: CDR1 SGHTA, CDR2 FQGNSA. This CDR3 is 15 amino acids long. Amplified TCR beta CDR3 regions were obtained using RNA transcripts as template. HTBI-primed first-round RT-PCR preceded second-round multiplex PCR. MiXCR, applied by TCRdb to the multiplex PCR reads, yields one record per CDR3 protein. The table includes approximately 700,000 distinct CDR3 sequences, approximately 40% detected once. J is TRBJ1-1 and V is TRBV7-2; tentative D call: TRBD1 (5 bases). This sequence was found in an adult man with Graves' ophthalmopathy. The sequencing input was peripheral blood. CDR3 DNA: TGCGCCAGCAGCCAATGGGGCAGCCAGAACACTGAAGCTTTCTTT. Its protein is CASSQWGSQNTEAFF.